One and the same sample provided the 29 T cell receptor beta chains below, sequenced in a study of T cell clonality in common variable immunodeficiency. Produced via immunoSEQ multiplex PCR; TCRdb's table is partial and in-frame only. This sample includes 40,000 to 60,000 clones with no singletons; its ten biggest clones take up about 1.8%. Sample: peripheral blood mononuclear cells. The source of these receptors is a person between 18 and 75 years old in good health.

There are a few counts of this clone. This may come from a read error, since a much larger clone is one base off. The read terminates 3 residues ahead of where the CDR3 ends, so the germline J gene completes it. The chain is built from TRBV18 and TRBJ2-3, with D tentatively TRBD1 (7 bases). This CDR3 comprises 19 residues. Germline V CDR1 and CDR2: KGHSH, LQKENI. The CDR3: CASSPLRQGVAVRQETQYF. The CDR3 DNA, read in part, is TGTGCCAGCTCACCACTAAGACAGGGAGTAGCGGTACGACAAGAGACG.

This clone was found many times. The read gets to within 3 residues of the CDR3 end, and the germline J gene fills in the rest. The gene calls are TRBV7-2 and TRBJ1-2; tentative D call: TRBD1 (6 bases). The CDR3 extends over 12 amino acids. Germline CDR1 is SGHTA and CDR2 is FQGNSA. The CDR3 is CASSLVQGGYTF. Incomplete CDR3 DNA: TGTGCCAGCAGCTTAGTACAGGGAGGC.

This clone was counted many times. The read terminates 3 residues ahead of where the CDR3 ends, so the germline J gene completes it. This rearrangement joins TRBV7-2 to TRBJ2-3; 7 bases match TRBD2. CDR1 and CDR2 from the germline V gene are SGHTA and FQGNSA. The CDR3 spans 15 residues. V was pared by 7 bases and J by 3 bases, with 10 bases of the junction left unmatched. The CDR3 protein is CASNRPGLLTDTQYF. The DNA read from the CDR3 is TGTGCCAGCAACCGACCGGGACTATTGACAGATACG.

This clone was observed a handful of times. The read falls 3 residues short of the CDR3 end, and the missing part is taken from the germline J gene. The rearrangement links TRBV2 to TRBJ2-1; the match to TRBD2 covers 11 bases. The V segment lost 5 bases and the J segment 2 bases; nucleotides outside the gene matches: 2. This CDR3 has 15 amino acids. Germline CDR1 is SNHLY and CDR2 is FYNNEI. The part of the CDR3 DNA that was read is TGTGCCAGCAGTTCACTAGCGGGGGCCTACAATGAG. Its translation: CASSSLAGAYNE. The entire CDR3 is CASSSLAGAYNEQFF.

This clone appeared many times. The read finishes 3 residues shy of the CDR3 end, and the germline J gene is used to complete it. V gene TRBV5-1 combines with J gene TRBJ2-7; D might be TRBD1 (6 bases). The CDR3 is made up of 15 amino acids. The germline CDR1 and CDR2 sequences are SGHRS and YFSETQ. Trimming pared 3 bases from V and 3 bases from J, leaving 16 bases between. Incomplete CDR3 DNA: TGCGCCAGCAGCTACTTGTTTCGGACAGACTACGAG. Translated, it gives CASSYLFRTDYE. The entire CDR3 is CASSYLFRTDYEQYF.

This clone was picked up many times. The read stops 3 residues short of the end of the CDR3; the missing end is completed from the germline J gene. The chain uses TRBV19 and TRBJ1-2, with D maybe TRBD1 (6 bases). The CDR3 is made up of 11 amino acids. Trimming took off 11 bases at V and 4 bases at J, with 11 bases between the two ends. CDR1 and CDR2 from the germline V gene are LNHDA and SQIVND (reference sequence). The sequenced CDR3 bases are TGTGCCGGGCAGGACAGCTATGGC. It encodes CAGQDSYG. The full CDR3 is CAGQDSYGYTF. Drawing the rest from reference TRBV19 and TRBJ1-2, the complete variable domain is DGGITQSPKYLFRKEGQNVTLSCEQNLNHDAMYWYRQDPGQGLRLIYYSQIVNDFQKGDIAEGYSVSREKKESFPLTVTSAQKNPTAFYLCAGQDSYGYTFGSGTRLTVV.

With regard to this clone: The read terminates 3 residues ahead of where the CDR3 ends, so the germline J gene completes it. The V call is TRBV19, the J call TRBJ1-2, with a tentative D call TRBD1 (6 bases). Per the germline V gene, CDR1 is LNHDA and CDR2 is SQIVND (reference sequence). The CDR3 has 18 amino acids. The sequenced CDR3 bases are TGTGCCAGTAGTATAAGAGGGGGGGCATTGTTACCCTACAATGAC. Its translation: CASSIRGGALLPYND. The whole CDR3 sequence is CASSIRGGALLPYNDYTF.

This clone was observed at least ten times. The junction does not match germline at one end; this may be a read error. The observed sequence ends 3 residues before the CDR3 terminus, with the missing tail filled in from the germline J gene. This chain joins TRBV4-2 and TRBJ2-3; D is unclear. The germline V gene encodes CDR1 LGHNA and CDR2 YNFKEQ. The CDR3 consists of 16 residues. The DNA read from the CDR3 is TGCGCCAGCAGCCAAGATTTAGACTCCCGCACAGATACG. It specifies CASSQDLDSRTDT. The full CDR3 is CASSQDLDSRTDTQYF.

This clone was recorded at least ten times. The sequence runs out 3 residues before the end of the CDR3; the remainder is reconstructed from the germline J gene. The J gene is TRBJ1-5, the V gene TRBV7-2; 9 positions agree with TRBD1. The CDR3 length is 14 residues. V dropped 5 bases and J dropped 6; count of bases not matched to a gene: 5. The V gene's germline CDR1 is SGHTA and CDR2 FQGNSA. CDR3 DNA, as far as it was read: TGTGCCAGCAGCCCCAGGACAGGGGTTCAGCCC. It codes for CASSPRTGVQP. From start to end, the CDR3 is CASSPRTGVQPQHF.

This clone occurred many times. The read is 3 residues too short to cover the CDR3 end, so that end is filled in from the germline J gene. The rearrangement uses TRBV30 and TRBJ2-7; 11 nucleotides line up with TRBD1. The CDR3 consists of 13 residues. Trimming cost V 7 bases and J 3 bases; bases outside gene matches: 5. Germline CDR1 reads GTSNPN; CDR2 reads SVGIG (reference sequence). The CDR3 protein is CALAGTGGYEQYF. The covered CDR3 bases are TGTGCCTTGGCCGGGACAGGGGGCTACGAG.

This clone was detected ten times or more. Read sequence stops 3 residues before the CDR3 end, and the germline J gene provides the missing end. The chain recombines TRBV29-1 with TRBJ2-5; a possible D gene is TRBD2 (6 bases). Trimming cost V 6 bases and J 5 bases, with 13 bases left between them. Looked up from germline, CDR1 is SQVTM and CDR2 is ANQGSEA. CDR3 length equals 12 residues. CDR3 sequence: CSVGTAGETQYF. CDR3 bases read: TGCAGCGTCGGGACTGCGGGGGAGACC.

This clone was counted ten times or more. The CDR3 end lies 3 residues beyond the end of the read and is filled in from the germline J gene. The gene calls are TRBV6-4 and TRBJ1-6; 9 nucleotides align to TRBD1. The germline CDR1 and CDR2 sequences are MRHNA and SNTAGT. V trimming: 3 bases; J trimming: 9 bases; junction bases outside the gene matches: 3. The CDR3 totals 14 residues. The CDR3 sequence: CASSEQGASSPLHF. CDR3 DNA (partial): TGTGCCAGCAGTGAACAGGGGGCAAGTTCACCC.

This clone was observed at least ten times. The read is 3 residues too short to cover the CDR3 end, so that end is filled in from the germline J gene. J is TRBJ2-5 and V is TRBV4-2; 9 bases match TRBD2. The CDR3 covers 16 residues. Germline V gives CDR1 LGHNA, CDR2 YNFKEQ. Trimming cost V 0 bases and J 1 base; bases outside gene matches: 3. CDR3: CASSQDGTSPQETQYF. The sequenced CDR3 bases are TGTGCCAGCAGCCAAGATGGGACTAGCCCCCAAGAGACC.

This clone was recorded at least ten times. The read ends 3 residues early relative to the CDR3; the germline J gene fills the gap. V usage is TRBV7-3 and J usage is TRBJ2-1; a weak D match, TRBD1 (6 bases). Germline CDR1 and CDR2: SGHTA and FQGTGA. V was trimmed by 0 bases and J by 6 bases, leaving 9 bases between them. This CDR3 contains 14 residues. The CDR3: CASSLTGAVNEQFF. The sequenced CDR3 bases are TGTGCCAGCAGCTTAACGGGGGCAGTCAATGAG.

This clone was counted ten times or more. The sequenced fragment ends 3 residues before the CDR3 boundary, so the rest is inferred from the germline J gene. This chain connects TRBV19 to TRBJ1-4; unclear D gene. Germline-derived CDR1 and CDR2 are LNHDA and SQIVND (reference sequence). With 11 bases removed from V and 0 bases from J, the gap between germline ends came to 10 bases. CDR3 length: 13 amino acids. This chain's CDR3 is CAGKDATNEKLFF. CDR3 bases read: TGTGCCGGCAAAGATGCAACTAATGAAAAA.

This clone was counted at least ten times. The read comes to an end 3 residues before the CDR3 does, leaving the germline J gene to fill in the end. V is TRBV19 and J is TRBJ2-2; TRBD2 might be the D (6 bases). The CDR3 is made up of 15 amino acids. V dropped 3 bases and J dropped 7 bases, with 15 bases sitting between them. From germline, CDR1 is LNHDA and CDR2 SQIVND (reference sequence). The sequenced part of the CDR3 DNA is TGTGCCAGTAGTATTGTACAGCTCGGGGGCGGGGAG. Amino acids: CASSIVQLGGGE. The entire CDR3 is CASSIVQLGGGELFF.

This clone has a handful of counts. It may be a read error: a sequence one base away is much more abundant. The CDR3 extends 3 residues past the end of the read, so its final part is completed from the germline J gene. The chain uses TRBV6-2 or TRBV6-3 and TRBJ2-3, with 7 bases aligning to TRBD1. The CDR3 is 15 residues long. Germline values: CDR1 MNHEY, CDR2 SVGEGT. CDR3 DNA (partial): TGTGCCAGCACGGGACAGAGATATAGCAATCAGCCG. Translating it yields CASTGQRYSNQP. The entire CDR3 reads CASTGQRYSNQPQYF.

This clone was seen at least ten times. The read falls 3 residues short of the CDR3 end, and the missing part is taken from the germline J gene. The chain uses TRBV6-4 and TRBJ2-7; a possible D gene is TRBD2 (6 bases). The germline V gene encodes CDR1 MRHNA and CDR2 SNTAGT. This CDR3 is 13 amino acids long. The ends were cut back, 4 bases at V and 4 bases at J, with 11 bases in the middle. Partial CDR3 DNA: TGTGCCAGCAGTGCCCAGGGAGGTTACGAG. It translates to CASSAQGGYE. The whole CDR3 protein is CASSAQGGYEQYF.

This clone has ten or more counts. Sequencing ends 3 residues short of the CDR3 end; the germline J gene provides the rest. The V gene is TRBV20-1, the J gene TRBJ2-1; TRBD2 aligns across 8 bases. V shed 3 bases and J 7 bases; nucleotides not matched to a gene: 11. Per germline, CDR1 DFQATT and CDR2 SNEGSKA (reference sequence). CDR3 length: 15 residues. CDR3 residues: CSASLGTSDLNEQFF. The DNA read from the CDR3 is TGCAGTGCTAGTCTGGGGACTAGTGACTTGAATGAG.

On this clone: Sequencing ends 3 residues short of the CDR3 end; the germline J gene provides the rest. The chain combines TRBV5-1 with TRBJ2-1, with 10 positions matching TRBD2. V gave up 4 bases and J gave up 9 bases; unmatched junction bases: 10. The CDR3 loop spans 15 amino acids. The germline gives CDR1 SGHRS, CDR2 YFSETQ. The CDR3 sequence is CASSRSGGPSSEQFF. Partial CDR3 DNA: TGCGCCAGCAGCCGTAGCGGGGGGCCATCAAGTGAG. The variable domain in full, completed from reference TRBV5-1 and TRBJ2-1, reads KAGVTQTPRYLIKTRGQQVTLSCSPISGHRSVSWYQQTPGQGLQFLFEYFSETQRNKGNFPGRFSGRQFSNSRSEMNVSTLELGDSALYLCASSRSGGPSSEQFFGPGTRLTVL.

Many counts were recorded for this clone. The read ends 3 residues early relative to the CDR3; the germline J gene fills the gap. The rearrangement uses TRBV20-1 and TRBJ1-2; no reliable D call. Per germline, CDR1 DFQATT and CDR2 SNEGSKA (reference sequence). The CDR3 is 13 amino acids. V lost 0 bases and J lost 1, with 6 bases in between. The sequenced CDR3 bases are TGCAGTGCTAGAGATCGACTTAACTATGGC. It is translated as CSARDRLNYG. The full CDR3 sequence reads CSARDRLNYGYTF.

This clone was recorded a few times. The read ends 3 residues shy of where the CDR3 ends; the end is completed using the germline J gene. The chain uses TRBV18 and TRBJ2-4, with 9 bases matching TRBD1. The CDR3 covers 15 residues. Germline lookup yields CDR1 KGHSH and CDR2 LQKENI. The sequenced part of the CDR3 DNA is TGTGCCAGCTCACCGGCGGACAGGGGAAGACGTGGT. Its protein is CASSPADRGRRG. In full, the CDR3 reads CASSPADRGRRGQYF.

There are many counts of this clone. The read ends 3 residues early relative to the CDR3; the germline J gene fills the gap. The chain joins TRBV19 to TRBJ2-7, with 8 positions matching TRBD1. This CDR3 region has 13 residues. CDR1 is LNHDA, CDR2 SQIVND, per germline (reference sequence). Trimming removed 8 bases from V and 5 bases from J; junction bases left unmatched: 8. The CDR3 sequence is CASSWTGLDEQYF. The DNA read from the CDR3 is TGTGCCAGTTCCTGGACAGGGTTAGACGAG. Using reference TRBV19 and TRBJ2-7 for the parts outside the CDR3, the full variable domain is DGGITQSPKYLFRKEGQNVTLSCEQNLNHDAMYWYRQDPGQGLRLIYYSQIVNDFQKGDIAEGYSVSREKKESFPLTVTSAQKNPTAFYLCASSWTGLDEQYFGPGTRLTVT.

This clone has at least ten counts. The junction does not match germline at one end; this may be a read error. The missing CDR3 end, 3 residues past where the read stops, is filled in from the germline J gene. V and J are TRBV4-2 and TRBJ2-2; 7 bases fit TRBD2. The CDR3 runs to 17 residues. Germline CDR1 is LGHNA and CDR2 is YNFKEQ. The CDR3: CASSQDNYGGDTGELFF. CDR3 bases read: TGCGCCAGCAGCCAAGATAATTATGGGGGGGACACCGGGGAG.

This clone showed up just a few times. The sequence runs out 3 residues before the end of the CDR3; the remainder is reconstructed from the germline J gene. The chain couples TRBV7-2 to TRBJ2-1; 8 bases align to TRBD2. The CDR3 length is 15 residues. J gave up 3 bases and V 9 bases, and 10 bases lay outside the gene matches. CDR1 SGHTA and CDR2 FQGNSA come from the germline V gene. The part of the CDR3 DNA that was read is TGTGCCAGTACGTCACTAGCGGTAATCTACAATGAG. Amino acids: CASTSLAVIYNE. The entire CDR3 protein is CASTSLAVIYNEQFF.

In its sample, this clone was seen many times. The read ends 3 residues early relative to the CDR3; the germline J gene fills the gap. The V and J genes are TRBV18 and TRBJ2-5; the D gene is possibly TRBD2 (6 bases). Germline CDR1 reads KGHSH; CDR2 reads LQKENI. V was cut by 3 bases and J by 5 bases, with 16 bases left in between. CDR3 length: 15 residues. The covered CDR3 bases are TGTGCCAGCTCACCCGAGACTAGAGGAGGGGAGACC. This translates into CASSPETRGGET. The CDR3, in full, reads CASSPETRGGETQYF.

To note about this clone: This may stem from a read error, because a much larger clone lies one nucleotide away. The read ends 3 residues early relative to the CDR3; the germline J gene fills the gap. The chain is built from TRBV19 and TRBJ2-2, with D possibly TRBD1 on 5 matching bases. Germline CDR1 is LNHDA and CDR2 is SQIVND (reference sequence). The CDR3 extends over 16 amino acids. The CDR3 bases that were read are TGTGCCAGTAGTAGGATAACAGGCTCTGGGGCCAACGTG. This gives the protein CASSRITGSGANV. The CDR3 as a whole reads CASSRITGSGANVLFF.

This clone was seen more than once but under ten times. The read terminates 3 residues ahead of where the CDR3 ends, so the germline J gene completes it. The V and J genes are TRBV6-2 or TRBV6-3 and TRBJ1-2, with 7 nucleotides matching TRBD1. Germline CDR1 reads MNHEY; CDR2 reads SVGEGT. The CDR3 extends over 14 amino acids. CDR3 sequence: CASSYGGRGYDYTF. The covered CDR3 bases are TGTGCCAGCAGTTACGGCGGCAGGGGGTACGAC.

This clone was seen many times. The missing CDR3 end, 3 residues past where the read stops, is filled in from the germline J gene. V gene TRBV5-1 combines with J gene TRBJ1-2; D not certain. CDR1 and CDR2 from the germline V gene are SGHRS and YFSETQ. The CDR3 runs 13 residues. The V and J ends lost 0 bases and 6 bases respectively, with 9 bases between them. The CDR3 protein is CASSLATVDGYTF. The CDR3 bases that were read are TGCGCCAGCAGCTTGGCCACAGTCGATGGC.